The 7 T cell receptor beta chains below come from one sample, sequenced in a study of blood T cell repertoires in COVID-19 (dated by TCRdb to 2020 to 2021). Libraries were constructed by the immunoSEQ multiplex PCR assay. Drawn from immuneACCESS, this table holds only the in-frame rearrangements with V and J called that TCRdb kept. Clones are partly lost; checked studies trace under half to an unresolved V gene and leave the rest unexplained. This sample holds about 150,000 clones; approximately 90% were observed only once. The ten largest clones add up to 15% of the sample. The sample taken for sequencing was peripheral blood. The receptors derive from a woman in her forties with acute or convalescent COVID-19.

The rearrangement links TRBV5-6 to TRBJ1-5; 8 nucleotides line up with TRBD1. The J segment lost 4 bases and the V segment lost 1 base, leaving 16 bases of the junction unmatched. The CDR3 totals 19 residues. CDR1 and CDR2 from the germline V gene are SGHDT and YYEEEE. The CDR3 sequence: CASSLFVQGRGPQNQPQHF. The CDR3 coding sequence is TGTGCCAGCAGCTTGTTTGTTCAGGGCAGGGGGCCGCAAAATCAGCCCCAGCATTTT.

CDR3 region: CASSDGTQETTNEKLFF. The CDR3 coding sequence is TGTGCCAGTAGTGACGGGACTCAGGAGACAACTAATGAAAAACTGTTTTTT. V and J are TRBV19 and TRBJ1-4; D perhaps matches TRBD1 (5 bases). Trimming left V 5 bases short and J 0 bases short, with 16 bases between. From germline, CDR1 is LNHDA and CDR2 SQIVND (reference sequence). The CDR3 runs 17 residues.

V and J are TRBV6-5 and TRBJ2-3; TRBD2 agrees at 12 bases. Germline V gene sequence: CDR1 MNHEY, CDR2 SVGAGI. The trim removed 6 bases at V and 4 bases at J, leaving 5 bases unmatched. This CDR3 spans 15 amino acids. CDR3 amino acids: CASSSSGGAADTQYF. In DNA form, the CDR3 reads TGTGCCAGCAGCTCTAGCGGGGGGGCCGCAGATACGCAGTATTTT.

J is TRBJ2-7 and V is TRBV30; 12 bases fit TRBD2. The CDR3 has 14 residues. V was pared by 5 bases and J by 6 bases, with 8 bases of the junction left unmatched. Germline loops: CDR1 GTSNPN, CDR2 SVGIG (reference sequence). CDR3 in DNA: TGTGCCTGGTCCCGACTAGCGGGAGAGTTCGAGCAGTACTTC. Residues: CAWSRLAGEFEQYF.

The CDR3 here is CASSPGDRDYEQYF. CDR3 in DNA: TGTGCCAGCTCACCCGGGGACAGGGATTACGAGCAGTACTTC. The genes are TRBV18 and TRBJ2-7, with 9 nucleotides matching TRBD1. CDR3 length equals 14 residues. Trimming took 3 bases from V and 4 from J; bases not matched to a gene: 4. Germline lookup yields CDR1 KGHSH and CDR2 LQKENI.

This sequence joins TRBV9 and TRBJ2-1; maybe TRBD1 (6 bases). Germline loops: CDR1 SGDLS, CDR2 YYNGEE. The CDR3 has 16 amino acids. V lost 0 bases and J 3 bases, leaving 13 bases between the germline ends. CDR3 in amino acids: CASSVDGGQYYNEQFF. The DNA for the CDR3 is TGTGCCAGCAGCGTAGATGGGGGACAATACTACAATGAGCAGTTCTTC.

The chain links TRBV7-9 to TRBJ2-3; D remains unclear. CDR3 size: 12 residues. The V and J ends lost 5 bases and 4 bases respectively, with 7 bases between them. Germline CDR1 reads SEHNR; CDR2 reads FQNEAQ (reference sequence). The CDR3, as DNA: TGTGCCAGCAGCGTCAGTCCAGATACGCAGTATTTT. As protein: CASSVSPDTQYF.